This T cell receptor beta chain was retrieved from a study of T-cell reconstitution after alpha-beta-depleted transplantation in children. Study findings and constraints: Several hundred graft clones that had expanded were reportedly the source of alpha-beta T cells about two months after transplant.

Comment on this clonotype: The antigen is unknown.

Between the trimmed V and J ends, which lost 6 bases and 2 bases, there was a span of 15 bases. In germline, CDR1 is DFQATT, CDR2 SNEGSKA (reference sequence). CDR3 length: 14 amino acids. Researchers prepared the TCRbeta library using unique molecular identifiers, the study reports. TCRdb re-called the PCR reads with MiXCR, one entry per CDR3 protein. The profile shows 450,000 to 550,000 distinct CDR3 sequences, about an eighth of them singletons. The source material was PBMCs, mostly from graft donor cells, sampled 180 days after TCRalphabeta/CD19-depleted stem cell transplant. The gene calls are TRBV20-1 and TRBJ2-3; TRBD2 might be the D (6 bases). The clonotype was recovered from a female patient aged 2-9 years who had a stem cell transplant for aplastic anemia, so the T cells may come from the graft donor. CDR3: CSAEAGTITDTQYF. Here the CDR3 DNA reads TGCAGTGCCGAGGCGGGAACAATCACAGATACGCAGTATTTT.